Sequencing of this T cell receptor beta chain was carried out in a study of T cell responses to AZD1222 COVID-19 vaccine. Study findings and constraints: Targets within unmutated variant regions were reportedly found for nearly half of spike-specific TCRs. Spike as a whole was targeted by vaccine-associated CD4 TCRs, dominant at 160-218 and 743-854. With two AZD1222 doses given, Spike-specific TCR breadth and depth both rose. No day 14 peak samples; only post-peak repertoires were characterized.

Data came from immunoSEQ multiplex PCR; TCRdb stores just in-frame clones and leaves some out. The sample contains 120,000 to 150,000 clones, approximately 90% of which appear only once. There are 15 residues in the CDR3. Deletions cut 0 bases from V and 1 base from J, with 10 bases between. Germline CDR1 is SGDLS and CDR2 is YYNGEE. This clone was seen just once. Antigen unknown. The source is an adult in good health. The specimen comprised peripheral blood, sampled on day 0 of AZD1222 vaccination. The chain joins TRBV9 to TRBJ1-1; perhaps TRBD1 as D (5 bases). CDR3 nucleotide sequence: TGTGCCAGCAGCGTAGCGGAGGGGCCGAACACTGAAGCTTTCTTT. Protein product: CASSVAEGPNTEAFF.